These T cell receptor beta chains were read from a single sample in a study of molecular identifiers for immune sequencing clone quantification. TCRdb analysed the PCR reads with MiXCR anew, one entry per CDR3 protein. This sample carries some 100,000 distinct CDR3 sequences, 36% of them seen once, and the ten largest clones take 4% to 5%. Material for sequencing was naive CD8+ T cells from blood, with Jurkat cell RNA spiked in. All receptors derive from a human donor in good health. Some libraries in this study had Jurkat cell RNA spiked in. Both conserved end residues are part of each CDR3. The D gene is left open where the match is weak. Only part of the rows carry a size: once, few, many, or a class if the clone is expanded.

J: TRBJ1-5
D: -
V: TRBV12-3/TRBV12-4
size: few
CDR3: CASSFGRMSNQPQHF
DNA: TGTGCCAGCAGTTTTGGGAGGATGAGCAATCAGCCCCAGCATTTT

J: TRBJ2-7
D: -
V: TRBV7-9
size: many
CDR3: CASHSSRQSSYEQYF
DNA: TGTGCCAGCCACAGCAGTAGGCAGAGCTCCTACGAGCAGTACTTC

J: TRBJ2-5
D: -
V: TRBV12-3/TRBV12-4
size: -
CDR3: CASSLTGPTQETQYF
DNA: TGTGCCAGCAGTTTAACCGGGCCCACTCAAGAGACCCAGTACTTC

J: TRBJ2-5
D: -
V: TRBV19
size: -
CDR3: CASSIEGAYSTQYF
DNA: TGTGCCAGTAGTATAGAAGGGGCCTATTCTACCCAGTACTTC

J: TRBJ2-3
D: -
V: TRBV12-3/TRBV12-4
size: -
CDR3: CASSLRVRDTDTQYF
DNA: TGTGCCAGCAGTTTAAGGGTCCGGGACACAGATACGCAGTATTTT

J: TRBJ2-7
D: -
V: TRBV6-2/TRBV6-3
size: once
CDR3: CASTDFFTYEQYF
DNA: TGTGCCAGCACGGACTTCTTTACCTACGAGCAGTACTTC

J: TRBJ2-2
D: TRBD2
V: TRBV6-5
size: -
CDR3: CASIGTSAFSGTGELFF
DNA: TGTGCCAGCATCGGGACTAGCGCGTTTTCGGGCACCGGGGAGCTGTTTTTT

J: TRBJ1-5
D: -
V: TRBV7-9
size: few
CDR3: CASSLGVNQPQHF
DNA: TGTGCCAGCAGCTTAGGGGTTAATCAGCCCCAGCATTTT

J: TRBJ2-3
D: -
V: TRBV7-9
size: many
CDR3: CASSSDGVGTDTQYF
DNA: TGTGCCAGCAGCTCCGATGGGGTCGGCACAGATACGCAGTATTTT

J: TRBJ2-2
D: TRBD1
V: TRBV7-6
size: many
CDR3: CASSLGTANTGELFF
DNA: TGTGCCAGCAGCCTCGGGACAGCGAACACCGGGGAGCTGTTTTTT

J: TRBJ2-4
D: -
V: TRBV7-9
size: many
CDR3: CVKTPLDKNIQYF
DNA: TGTGTAAAGACCCCTTTGGACAAAAACATTCAGTACTTC

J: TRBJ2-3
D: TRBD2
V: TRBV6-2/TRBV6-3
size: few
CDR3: CASSYWGGRSTDTQYF
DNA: TGTGCCAGCAGTTACTGGGGCGGGAGAAGCACAGATACGCAGTATTTT

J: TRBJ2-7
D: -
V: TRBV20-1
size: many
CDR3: CSARVRSAYEQYF
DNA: TGCAGTGCTAGAGTTCGGAGCGCCTACGAGCAGTACTTC

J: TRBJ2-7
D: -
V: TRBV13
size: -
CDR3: CASSLVGGGYYEQYF
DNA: TGTGCCAGCAGCTTAGTTGGAGGGGGCTACTACGAGCAGTACTTC

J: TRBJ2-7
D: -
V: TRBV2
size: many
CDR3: CASRGYEQYF
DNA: TGTGCCAGCAGGGGCTACGAGCAGTACTTC

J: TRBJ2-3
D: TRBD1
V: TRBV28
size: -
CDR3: CASSSYSLRGRPTDTQYF
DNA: TGTGCCAGCAGCTCCTACTCACTCAGGGGGCGACCGACAGATACGCAGTATTTT

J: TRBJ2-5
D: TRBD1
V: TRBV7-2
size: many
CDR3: CASSLTGGLETQYF
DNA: TGTGCCAGCAGCTTGACAGGGGGCTTGGAGACCCAGTACTTC

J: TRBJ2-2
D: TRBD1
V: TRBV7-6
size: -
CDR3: CASSLRQGQHTGELFF
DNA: TGTGCCAGCAGCCTTCGACAGGGCCAGCACACCGGGGAGCTGTTTTTT

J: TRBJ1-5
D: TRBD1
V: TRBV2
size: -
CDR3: CASSKGQGNQPQHF
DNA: TGTGCCAGCAGTAAGGGACAGGGAAATCAGCCCCAGCATTTT

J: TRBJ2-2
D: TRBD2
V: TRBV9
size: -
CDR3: CASSVWISGRARTGELFF
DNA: TGTGCCAGCAGCGTATGGATTAGCGGGAGGGCCAGGACCGGGGAGCTGTTTTTT

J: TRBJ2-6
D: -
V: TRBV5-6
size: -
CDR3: CASLENGGAGANVMTF
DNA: TGTGCCAGCCTCGAGAATGGTGGAGCAGGGGCCAACGTCATGACTTTC

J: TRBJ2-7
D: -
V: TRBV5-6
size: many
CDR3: CASSSGDRYEQYF
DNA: TGTGCCAGCAGCTCTGGGGACCGCTACGAGCAGTACTTC

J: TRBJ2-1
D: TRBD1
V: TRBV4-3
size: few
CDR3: CASSSRGQRLFF
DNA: TGCGCCAGCAGCTCCAGGGGGCAACGGTTGTTCTTC

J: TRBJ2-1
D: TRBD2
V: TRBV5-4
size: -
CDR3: CASSLTGLAANEQFF
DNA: TGTGCCAGCAGCTTAACGGGACTAGCGGCGAATGAGCAGTTCTTC

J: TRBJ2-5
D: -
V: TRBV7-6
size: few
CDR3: CASSSWGAGQETQYF
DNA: TGTGCCAGCAGCTCATGGGGGGCAGGACAAGAGACCCAGTACTTC

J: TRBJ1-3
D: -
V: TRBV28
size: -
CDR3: CASSFGPRHGFSSGNTIYF
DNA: TGTGCCAGCAGTTTCGGACCCCGGCATGGTTTCAGCTCTGGAAACACCATATATTTT

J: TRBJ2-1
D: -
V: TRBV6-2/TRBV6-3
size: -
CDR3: CASSPGTGEEFF
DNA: TGTGCCAGCAGCCCCGGGACTGGCGAGGAGTTCTTC